This T cell receptor (beta chain) was recorded in a study of CD4 and CD8 cells across lung adenocarcinoma regions. Donors had localized lung adenocarcinoma, a non-small cell lung cancer. TCRdb used MiXCR to reprocess the PCR reads, holding one entry per CDR3 protein. The repertoire consists of tens of thousands of distinct CDR3 sequences, with around 59% occurring once and the leading ten covering 20% to 25%. In this sample, this clonotype turned up many times. Sequencing used CD8+ T cells from the center of a lung tumor. The clonotype originates from a female donor with lung adenocarcinoma. The CD4 and CD8 labels of this study may be unreliable.

CDR3 in amino acids: CASSRQGLSYNSPLHF. As DNA, the CDR3 is TGTGCCAGCAGCCGACAGGGTTTGTCCTATAATTCACCCCTCCACTTT. This sequence joins TRBV14 and TRBJ1-6, with TRBD1 matching over 7 bases. There are 16 residues in the CDR3. Germline V gene sequence: CDR1 SGHDN, CDR2 FVKESK. V was pared by 4 bases and J by 1 base, with 4 bases of the junction left unmatched.